This T cell receptor beta chain was documented in a study of Ad26.COV2.S vaccination and SARS-CoV-2 variants. The treatment denotes: around 19 received Ad26.COV2.S at low or high dose, single or two shots; 5 received placebo; per-sample allocation not given. The investigators took samples on day 63 after the first vaccine or placebo injection. V lost 1 base, J lost 4 bases, and 13 bases lay in between. The germline CDR1 and CDR2 sequences are LGHNA and YSLEER. This CDR3 has 15 amino acids. Here immunoSEQ multiplex PCR was the method, and the copy in TCRdb shows in-frame clones only, minus some. The sample contains around 320,000 clones, 86% of which appear only once.

The gene calls are TRBV4-3 and TRBJ1-2; a possible D gene is TRBD1 (6 bases). This clonotype was sampled from a person aged 18-60 years who received the Ad26.COV2.S COVID-19 vaccine or a placebo. The sample in question was peripheral blood, obtained in a trial of Ad26.COV2.S vaccine versus placebo. The CDR3 region is CASSQGAGALYGYTF. The CDR3 DNA follows: TGCGCCAGCAGCCAAGGGGCAGGGGCTCTCTATGGCTACACCTTC.